Listed here is a single T cell receptor beta chain. This clonotype occurred many times. What this receptor recognizes is not known. Base qualities are not recorded, but no much larger clone differs from it by a single base. TCR beta CDR3 regions were amplified from RNA transcripts. A first-round RT-PCR of the TCR CDR3 used the HTBI primer set with the Qiagen OneStep RT-PCR kit. Libraries were constructed in a second round of multiplex PCR, after which size selection and purification were performed. Sequencing of the libraries was done on an Illumina HiSeq2000 using paired-end 100 bp reads. Processing in the source paper ran as follows. SOAPnuke was used to process the raw data, with reads discarded if the reads contained adapters or uncalled bases, had a mean Phred below 15, or lacked an exact constant-primer or identifier match. High-quality paired reads were merged using COPE v1.2.5, and each unique nucleotide sequence was defined as a clonotype. MiTCR v1.1 was used to align the clonotypes against IMGT TRBV, TRBD and TRBJ reference segments. Only V-J combinations with frequency above 0.0001, covering 99% to 99.2% of repertoires, were analysed. A TCS score was defined as the ratio between F50 (clonal expansion) and ExV (chaos), using BLOSUM62-based TCRdist between CDR3 peptides within each V-J. Welch's t-statistics and random forest reduced some 510 V-J features to roughly 13, which were used in a naive Bayes classifier (R e1071). TCRdb passed the public sequencing reads through fastp at Q25 and MiXCR, retaining productive beta sequences. Under each unique CDR3 protein, matching rows form one entry showing the most common genes and DNA. TCRdb, not the authors, supplied the V and J calls. Within this sample are around 560,000 distinct CDR3 sequences, with around 15% of them counted one time only. Together, the top ten hold around 19% of the sample.

V loses 5 bases, J loses 1 base, and the germline ends lie 14 bases apart. According to the germline V gene (reference sequence), CDR1 reads DFQATT and CDR2 reads SNEGSKA. Its CDR3 holds 14 amino acids, cysteine through phenylalanine. Only CDR3 DNA remains: 42 bases, in frame from the first base. A patient counted as having stable Graves' hyperthyroidism if no progression to ophthalmopathy occurred over 18 months of follow-up. Hyperthyroidism patients were aged 18 to 65 years and newly diagnosed, with disease duration of less than 2 months. The study excluded patients with uncontrolled infections, other autoimmune diseases, pregnancy or lactation. Diagnoses relied on clinical symptoms, serum thyroxine and TRAb, thyroid ultrasound and orbital computed tomography. Ficoll-Paque density gradient centrifugation was used to isolate PBMCs from 8 to 10 ml of fresh peripheral blood. Total RNA was extracted with Trizol reagent, and quality was checked on an Agilent 2100 Bioanalyzer.

The data stem from a study of T cells in Graves' hyperthyroidism and ophthalmopathy (dated by TCRdb to the late 2010s). General notes on the study: Peripheral blood was sampled at the time of initial diagnosis, prior to any treatment. To identify distinguishing TCR V-J signatures, a discovery cohort of around 98 patients was used, comprising 40 to 45 with Graves' ophthalmopathy and approximately 57 with stable Graves' hyperthyroidism. An independent validation cohort of some 18 hyperthyroidism patients and about 16 patients who later progressed to ophthalmopathy tested prospective prediction of ophthalmopathy. The 100 or so discovery patients were divided at random into training and test sets in a 7:3 ratio. In addition, the study compared T-cell repertoires in thyroid tissue and in blood from about six Graves' hyperthyroidism patients. After sampling, hyperthyroidism patients received methimazole starting at 30 mg daily, and ophthalmopathy patients received high-dose intravenous methylprednisolone. According to the paper, TCR Vbeta CDR3 sequencing was carried out on approximately 140 peripheral blood samples, which came from approximately 41 ophthalmopathy, roughly 75 hyperthyroidism and approximately 17 progressor patients.

Results and caveats for the whole study, not just this receptor: Most expanded thyroid clonotypes (frequency above 0.001) were also detected in blood, a finding suggesting that blood repertoires may reflect thyroid immune responses. In validation, the model predicted progression to ophthalmopathy a median of about 6.8 months before onset, with 65% to 71% sensitivity and 72.22% specificity. No statistical method was used to fix the sample size in advance, and group allocation was not hidden from the investigators. A 13 V-J signature model separated ophthalmopathy from stable hyperthyroidism, with nearly 90% sensitivity and about 81% specificity in cross-validation and 80%/75% in testing.

This clonotype was obtained from a woman aged 18-30 years with Graves' hyperthyroidism. The sequenced sample consisted of blood. The V gene is TRBV20-1 and the J gene is TRBJ1-1, with the D gene not clear enough to name. The DNA reads as follows: TGCAGTGCTTTGGAAGGGTTTACGAACACTGAAGCTTTCTTT. Its amino acids are CSALEGFTNTEAFF.